The source of this T cell receptor (beta chain) is a study of HIV-infected patients and healthy controls. Reverse transcription used approximately 500 ng RNA and constant-region primers for alpha and beta. Each of the alpha and beta chains got its own library through chain-specific third strand synthesis with indices. Each CDR3 protein gets one entry after TCRdb re-called the 5' RACE reads with MiXCR. The table shows about 19,000 distinct CDR3 sequences, with roughly 8.2% occurring only once. This clonotype qualifies as medium-sized (0.01 to 0.1%). Germline CDR1 is MNHEY and CDR2 is SVGEGT. The CDR3 consists of 14 residues. The V gene lost 5 bases and the J gene lost 5 bases, with 15 bases spanning the gap. No cell fractionation was done, so the repertoire covers all unsorted peripheral blood T cells.

This sequence was found in an adult in good health. Source material: blood. The rearrangement uses TRBV6-2 or TRBV6-3 and TRBJ2-5; D might be TRBD1 or TRBD2, each matching 5 bases. CDR3 sequence reads: CASSQRTRDETQYF. CDR3 sequence (DNA): TGTGCCAGCAGTCAAAGAACTAGGGACGAGACCCAGTACTTC.